This entry lists 27 T cell receptor beta chains sequenced from one sample in a study of blood T cell repertoires in COVID-19. TCRdb's table, derived via immunoSEQ multiplex PCR, lists solely in-frame clones and lacks some. Of roughly 250,000 clones listed, approximately 86% are singletons. Sequenced: PBMCs or T cells enriched from blood (not recorded which). These receptors were collected from a woman aged 30 to 39 with acute COVID-19.

This chain joins TRBV28 and TRBJ1-1; D unclear. CDR1 and CDR2 from the germline V gene are MDHEN and SYDVKM. There are 16 residues in the CDR3. With 8 bases removed from V and 0 bases from J, the gap between germline ends came to 19 bases. CDR3 bases: TGTGCCAGCTCTCCTCCTACGGGTCTTATGAACACTGAAGCTTTCTTT. Translated, it gives CASSPPTGLMNTEAFF.

The chain joins TRBV28 to TRBJ1-3; TRBD1 matches 7 bases. This CDR3 is built from 16 residues. The germline V gene encodes CDR1 MDHEN and CDR2 SYDVKM. V lost 5 bases, J lost 1 base, and 8 bases stayed unmatched. As DNA, the CDR3 is TGTGCCAGCAGTCCGGGAGGGGGCACTTCTGGAAACACCATATATTTT. Translating gives CASSPGGGTSGNTIYF.

The chain has TRBV27 and TRBJ2-2; D gene ambiguous. CDR1 is MNHEY and CDR2 is SMNVEV in the germline V gene (reference sequence). This CDR3 has 17 residues. V was trimmed by 6 bases and J by 1 base, leaving 18 bases between them. The CDR3 is CASSLTHGWVNTGELFF. The CDR3 nucleotides read TGTGCCAGCAGCCTAACCCACGGGTGGGTGAACACCGGGGAGCTGTTTTTT.

For the CDR3, the DNA is TGTGCCAGCACTCGCGGGAGGGCCGTCACCGGGGAGCTGTTTTTT. This sequence encodes CASTRGRAVTGELFF. The chain recombines TRBV6-5 with TRBJ2-2; 9 bases are shared with TRBD2. CDR1 MNHEY and CDR2 SVGAGI come from the germline V gene. CDR3 size: 15 residues. With 7 bases clipped from V and 4 bases from J, the junction kept 7 bases outside the gene matches.

This rearrangement joins TRBV24-1 to TRBJ2-1, with TRBD2 matching over 9 bases. CDR1 KGHDR and CDR2 SFDVKD come from the germline V gene. This CDR3 has 15 residues. V shed 4 bases, J shed 8 bases, and the junction held 8 bases outside the gene matches. The CDR3 coding sequence is TGTGCCACCAGTGAGACCGGGACTAGCTTGGATGAGCAGTTCTTC. Translation: CATSETGTSLDEQFF.

The chain recombines TRBV11-2 with TRBJ2-7, with D perhaps matching TRBD2 (7 bases). Trimming pared 1 base from V and 2 bases from J, leaving 21 bases between. There are 18 residues in the CDR3. Germline CDR1 is SGHAT and CDR2 is FQNNGV. CDR3 protein: CASSLAGGGSSVTYEQYF. CDR3 nucleotide sequence: TGTGCCAGCAGCTTAGCGGGGGGCGGAAGTTCCGTCACCTACGAGCAGTACTTC.

This clone was observed a handful of times. The chain links TRBV6-1 to TRBJ1-1; possible D gene TRBD1, 6 bases. V lost 3 bases to trimming and J lost 0 bases, with 11 bases between them. CDR3 size: 15 residues. Germline V CDR1 and CDR2: MNHNS, SASEGT. DNA for the CDR3: TGTGCCAGCAGTGAGGTGACAGGACTGAACACTGAAGCTTTCTTT. Its translation: CASSEVTGLNTEAFF.

J is TRBJ2-2 and V is TRBV10-3; a possible D gene is TRBD2 (6 bases). Germline CDR1 reads ENHRY; CDR2 reads SYGVKD. The CDR3 runs to 15 residues. The V end lost 2 bases, the J end lost 5 bases, and 12 bases lay between the germline ends. This CDR3 reads CAISETGALTGELFF. CDR3 DNA sequence: TGTGCCATCAGTGAGACGGGAGCGTTAACCGGGGAGCTGTTTTTT.

The V call is TRBV4-3, the J call TRBJ1-2, with no clear D. V lost 0 bases and J 4 bases, leaving 21 bases between the germline ends. This CDR3 contains 18 residues. The germline CDR1 and CDR2 sequences are LGHNA and YSLEER. CDR3 loop: CASSQDLLRALFLYGYTF. CDR3 DNA sequence: TGCGCCAGCAGCCAAGATTTATTGAGAGCCCTATTCCTCTATGGCTACACCTTC.

This clone occurred a few times. V and J are TRBV5-1 and TRBJ1-1, with D possibly being TRBD1 (6 bases). With 1 base removed from V and 4 bases from J, the gap between germline ends came to 14 bases. The CDR3 has 15 amino acids. The germline CDR1 and CDR2 sequences are SGHRS and YFSETQ. For the CDR3, the DNA is TGCGCCAGCAGCTTGCGGTCCGGACAGTCCACTGAAGCTTTCTTT. Amino acid sequence: CASSLRSGQSTEAFF.

J is TRBJ2-2 and V is TRBV10-1; D ambiguous. From germline, CDR1 is WNHNN and CDR2 SYGVQD (reference sequence). The V end lost 0 bases, the J end lost 4 bases, and 6 bases lay between the germline ends. This CDR3 has 14 residues. In DNA form, the CDR3 reads TGCGCCAGCAGTGAGTCGAGGCCCACCGGGGAGCTGTTTTTT. Translating gives CASSESRPTGELFF.

The chain couples TRBV6-4 to TRBJ1-1, with D possibly being TRBD1 (5 bases). Germline V gives CDR1 MRHNA, CDR2 SNTAGT. The CDR3 length is 15 residues. Trimming removed 4 bases at V and 1 base at J, with 13 bases between. DNA of the CDR3: TGTGCCAGCAGTGTCCCATCCGGGGGGAACACTGAAGCTTTCTTT. This codes for CASSVPSGGNTEAFF.

Note on this clone: The identical CDR3 is also encoded by other nucleotide sequences in the sample. The V and J genes are TRBV28 and TRBJ1-5, with TRBD1 identical over 9 bases. Per the germline V gene, CDR1 is MDHEN and CDR2 is SYDVKM. Trimming removed 3 bases from V and 7 bases from J; junction bases left unmatched: 4. The CDR3 is 14 amino acids. Here the CDR3 DNA reads TGTGCCAGCAGTTTCGGAGACAGGGGGCAGCCCCAGCATTTT. Its protein product is CASSFGDRGQPQHF.

J is TRBJ2-1 and V is TRBV7-9; tentatively, D is TRBD2 (6 bases). The V and J ends lost 4 bases and 7 bases respectively, with 14 bases between them. CDR3 length equals 14 residues. Germline lookup yields CDR1 SEHNR and CDR2 FQNEAQ (reference sequence). The chain's CDR3 is CASSSPRDVNEQFF. CDR3 DNA: TGTGCCAGCAGCTCGCCGCGGGATGTGAATGAGCAGTTCTTC.

V gene TRBV10-1 combines with J gene TRBJ2-1; no reliable D call. Germline V gives CDR1 WNHNN, CDR2 SYGVQD (reference sequence). Between the trimmed V and J ends, which lost 3 bases and 7 bases, there was a span of 13 bases. The CDR3 is made up of 14 amino acids. Here the CDR3 DNA reads TGCGCCAGCAGTGATGGCACCCCGGGTAATGAGCAGTTCTTC. Residues: CASSDGTPGNEQFF.

The chain combines TRBV11-2 with TRBJ1-2, with 8 positions matching TRBD1. J lost 10 bases, V lost 3 bases, and 13 bases had no gene match. Germline CDR1 and CDR2: SGHAT and FQNNGV. This CDR3 is 15 amino acids long. In DNA, the CDR3 is TGTGCCAGCAGCTTGGCCCCAGGGGGCGAGTACTACTACACCTTC. This translates into CASSLAPGGEYYYTF.

The V gene is TRBV3-1 (or the pseudogene TRBV3-2), the J gene TRBJ2-7; D perhaps matches TRBD1 (6 bases). The CDR3 extends over 15 amino acids. The V gene lost 4 bases and the J gene lost 3 bases, with 16 bases spanning the gap. Germline V lookup: CDR1 LGHDT, CDR2 YNNKEL (reference sequence). The DNA of the CDR3 is TGTGCCAGCAGCCCCCGCTCGGACAGCTACTACGAGCAGTACTTC. Its protein is CASSPRSDSYYEQYF.

The CDR3 loop is CATSRDGGGAGTQYF. The CDR3, as DNA: TGTGCCACCAGCAGAGATGGAGGGGGGGCAGGTACGCAGTATTTT. The chain is built from TRBV15 and TRBJ2-3; TRBD2 might be the D (7 bases). Germline V gene lookup returns CDR1 LNHNV and CDR2 YYDKDF (reference sequence). CDR3 length: 15 residues. The V end lost 0 bases, the J end lost 8 bases, and 15 bases lay between the germline ends.

The chain has TRBV10-3 and TRBJ1-6, with TRBD1 matching over 10 bases. The CDR3 is 18 residues long. Trimming took 5 bases from V and 5 from J; bases not matched to a gene: 12. Germline V gene sequence: CDR1 ENHRY, CDR2 SYGVKD. The CDR3 protein is CAISLRDRGRLDNSPLHF. For the CDR3, the DNA is TGTGCCATCAGTTTGCGTGACAGGGGGCGATTGGATAATTCACCCCTCCACTTT.

Worth noting for this clone: One base separates it from a far larger clone, so it is likely a read error. The chain links TRBV12-2 to TRBJ2-1; the D call TRBD2 from the table was never checked on the DNA. TRBV12-2 counts as a pseudogene. The CDR3 has 16 amino acids. CDR3 sequence reads: CARRLVAGGVIHEQFF. CDR3 coding DNA: TGTGCAAGGCGCTTAGTAGCGGGGGGGGTCATACATGAGCAGTTCTTC.

The chain uses TRBV12-5 and TRBJ2-1, with D possibly TRBD2 on 5 matching bases. Germline lookup yields CDR1 LGHNT and CDR2 FRNRAP. The CDR3 is 15 residues long. Between the trimmed V and J ends, which lost 7 bases and 3 bases, there was a span of 16 bases. The DNA of the CDR3 is TGTGCTAGTGTTCCCGCGACGGGGAACTACAATGAGCAGTTCTTC. It translates to CASVPATGNYNEQFF.

J is TRBJ1-5 and V is TRBV7-9, with 8 bases lining up with TRBD1. With 5 bases clipped from V and 5 bases from J, the junction kept 20 bases outside the gene matches. The CDR3 extends over 19 amino acids. Germline V lookup: CDR1 SEHNR, CDR2 FQNEAQ (reference sequence). The CDR3 protein is CASSTPGQDVGKQDQPQHF. For the CDR3, the DNA is TGTGCCAGCAGCACGCCGGGACAGGACGTCGGAAAGCAGGATCAGCCCCAGCATTTT.

The chain is built from TRBV20-1 and TRBJ2-5; D is possibly TRBD2 (5 bases). This CDR3 has 11 amino acids. The V end lost 5 bases, the J end lost 5 bases, and 9 bases lay between the germline ends. Germline V CDR1 and CDR2: DFQATT, SNEGSKA (reference sequence). The CDR3 reads CSAPRVETQYF. CDR3 in DNA: TGCAGTGCTCCGCGGGTGGAGACCCAGTACTTC.

This clone was observed a few times. The genes are TRBV2 and TRBJ1-5; no clear D gene. Germline-derived CDR1 and CDR2 are SNHLY and FYNNEI. CDR3 length equals 16 residues. V was cut by 6 bases and J by 0 bases, with 15 bases left in between. The CDR3 reads CASSLGVVNSNQPQHF. CDR3 sequence (DNA): TGTGCCAGCAGCCTCGGGGTGGTAAATAGCAATCAGCCCCAGCATTTT. The full variable domain, with the rest looked up from reference TRBV2 and TRBJ1-5, is EPEVTQTPSHQVTQMGQEVILRCVPISNHLYFYWYRQILGQKVEFLVSFYNNEISEKSEIFDDQFSVERPDGSNFTLKIRSTKLEDSAMYFCASSLGVVNSNQPQHFGDGTRLSIL.

This chain links TRBV7-9 with TRBJ1-2, with 8 bases lining up with TRBD1. Germline V gives CDR1 SEHNR, CDR2 FQNEAQ (reference sequence). CDR3 length: 13 residues. J was trimmed by 7 bases and V by 3 bases; bases with no gene match: 4. Here the CDR3 DNA reads TGTGCCAGCAGCTTGGGACAGGATCCTGGCTACACCTTC. It specifies CASSLGQDPGYTF.

The chain combines TRBV27 with TRBJ2-7; unclear D gene. Germline-derived CDR1 and CDR2 are MNHEY and SMNVEV (reference sequence). This CDR3 has 14 amino acids. With 3 bases removed from V and 6 bases from J, the gap between germline ends came to 15 bases. The CDR3: CASSFRSPHSEQYF. The CDR3, as DNA: TGTGCCAGCAGTTTTCGGAGTCCCCATAGCGAGCAGTACTTC.

V usage is TRBV11-2 and J usage is TRBJ2-7; D is perhaps TRBD2 (5 bases). Per the germline V gene, CDR1 is SGHAT and CDR2 is FQNNGV. The V and J ends lost 1 base and 1 base respectively, with 11 bases between them. CDR3 length: 15 amino acids. In DNA form, the CDR3 reads TGTGCCAGCAGCTTAGTCGGGATAGGGTCCTACGAGCAGTACTTC. Translating gives CASSLVGIGSYEQYF.